These T cell receptor beta chains were read from a single sample in a study of cytomegalovirus exposure and HLA in healthy donors. TCRdb keeps only in-frame clones here, not all; method: immunoSEQ multiplex PCR. The repertoire holds roughly 45,000 clones, about 80% seen once, with more than 1.3% in the top ten. Source material: PBMCs. These receptors all come from a man aged 25-45 years in good health and CMV-seronegative. CDR3s include the opening cysteine and the closing phenylalanine or tryptophan. The order of the fields is V gene, clone size, D gene, J gene, CDR3 protein, CDR3 DNA. D genes are given only for firm matches. Clone size, where shown, is once, few, many, or a class for clones that have expanded.

v_call: TRBV27; clone_size: .; d_call: TRBD2; j_call: TRBJ2-2; cdr3_aa: CASSFESVAGGPGGELFF; cdr3_nt: TGTGCCAGCAGTTTCGAATCGGTGGCGGGAGGGCCGGGCGGGGAGCTGTTTTTT
v_call: TRBV7-2; clone_size: .; d_call: TRBD1; j_call: TRBJ2-1; cdr3_aa: CASSLGGTGGVEQFF; cdr3_nt: TGTGCCAGCAGCTTAGGTGGGACAGGAGGGGTAGAGCAGTTCTTC
v_call: TRBV27; clone_size: .; d_call: TRBD2; j_call: TRBJ2-1; cdr3_aa: CASSGLAGVLGTGNEQFF; cdr3_nt: TGTGCCAGCAGTGGACTAGCGGGAGTCTTGGGGACCGGCAATGAGCAGTTCTTC
v_call: TRBV9; clone_size: .; d_call: .; j_call: TRBJ1-2; cdr3_aa: CASSFTGQAGYGYTF; cdr3_nt: TGTGCCAGCAGCTTTACGGGCCAGGCGGGCTATGGCTACACCTTC
v_call: TRBV28; clone_size: .; d_call: TRBD2; j_call: TRBJ2-3; cdr3_aa: CASSLVTASGIIDTQYF; cdr3_nt: TGTGCCAGCAGTTTAGTAACGGCTAGCGGGATTATAGATACGCAGTATTTT
v_call: TRBV15; clone_size: .; d_call: .; j_call: TRBJ2-3; cdr3_aa: CATSSRHARDTQYF; cdr3_nt: TGTGCCACCAGCTCACGTCACGCCCGGGATACGCAGTATTTT
v_call: TRBV9; clone_size: .; d_call: TRBD2; j_call: TRBJ2-1; cdr3_aa: CASSVIAGAGYNEQFF; cdr3_nt: TGTGCCAGCAGCGTAATAGCGGGAGCGGGGTACAATGAGCAGTTCTTC
v_call: TRBV27; clone_size: once; d_call: TRBD1; j_call: TRBJ2-1; cdr3_aa: CASSSLRRGIVYEQFF; cdr3_nt: TGTGCCAGCAGTTCTCTCCGCAGGGGGATTGTATATGAGCAGTTCTTC
v_call: TRBV2; clone_size: .; d_call: .; j_call: TRBJ2-7; cdr3_aa: CASGGTHTDEQYF; cdr3_nt: TGTGCCAGTGGGGGGACCCATACGGACGAGCAGTACTTC
v_call: TRBV10-2; clone_size: once; d_call: TRBD2; j_call: TRBJ2-1; cdr3_aa: CASRDPGLAGVSEQFF; cdr3_nt: TGCGCCAGCAGGGATCCGGGACTAGCGGGAGTTAGTGAGCAGTTCTTC
v_call: TRBV14; clone_size: .; d_call: TRBD2; j_call: TRBJ2-5; cdr3_aa: CASSPGTSSGGETQYF; cdr3_nt: TGTGCCAGCAGCCCCGGGACTAGCTCGGGGGGGGAGACCCAGTACTTC
v_call: TRBV7-6; clone_size: .; d_call: TRBD1; j_call: TRBJ2-5; cdr3_aa: CASSLAGQGAGETQYF; cdr3_nt: TGTGCCAGCAGCTTAGCCGGACAGGGGGCCGGGGAGACCCAGTACTTC
v_call: TRBV7-9; clone_size: .; d_call: .; j_call: TRBJ2-6; cdr3_aa: CASSTSGLNVLTF; cdr3_nt: TGTGCCAGCAGCACCTCGGGACTCAACGTCCTGACTTTC
v_call: TRBV28; clone_size: few; d_call: .; j_call: TRBJ2-2; cdr3_aa: CASSLFRGGGSNTGELFF; cdr3_nt: TGTGCCAGCAGTTTATTCCGCGGGGGCGGGTCGAACACCGGGGAGCTGTTTTTT
v_call: TRBV18; clone_size: .; d_call: TRBD1; j_call: TRBJ1-2; cdr3_aa: CASSADRGLYGYTF; cdr3_nt: TGTGCCAGCTCAGCAGACAGGGGACTTTATGGCTACACCTTC
v_call: TRBV7-2; clone_size: once; d_call: .; j_call: TRBJ2-1; cdr3_aa: CASSVGSSYNEQFF; cdr3_nt: TGTGCCAGCAGCGTCGGGAGCTCCTACAATGAGCAGTTCTTC
v_call: TRBV7-2; clone_size: .; d_call: .; j_call: TRBJ2-7; cdr3_aa: CASANYYEQYF; cdr3_nt: TGTGCCAGCGCCAACTACTACGAGCAGTACTTC
v_call: TRBV18; clone_size: .; d_call: TRBD1; j_call: TRBJ1-4; cdr3_aa: CASSPFFGTDEKLFF; cdr3_nt: TGTGCCAGCTCACCATTCTTTGGGACAGATGAAAAACTGTTTTTT
v_call: TRBV30; clone_size: .; d_call: .; j_call: TRBJ1-1; cdr3_aa: CAWSVGSTEAFF; cdr3_nt: TGTGCCTGGAGTGTCGGTAGCACTGAAGCTTTCTTT
v_call: TRBV19; clone_size: .; d_call: TRBD2; j_call: TRBJ2-1; cdr3_aa: CASSTSGNVNEQFF; cdr3_nt: TGTGCCAGTAGTACTAGCGGGAATGTGAATGAGCAGTTCTTC
v_call: TRBV6-5; clone_size: .; d_call: .; j_call: TRBJ2-3; cdr3_aa: CASRGWGGTDTQYF; cdr3_nt: TGTGCCAGCAGGGGCTGGGGGGGCACAGATACGCAGTATTTT
v_call: TRBV6-5; clone_size: .; d_call: TRBD1; j_call: TRBJ1-2; cdr3_aa: CASRPGQGRNYGYTF; cdr3_nt: TGTGCCAGCAGACCCGGACAGGGACGAAACTATGGCTACACCTTC
v_call: TRBV5-6; clone_size: once; d_call: .; j_call: TRBJ2-3; cdr3_aa: CASSLEGGTDTQYF; cdr3_nt: TGTGCCAGCAGCTTAGAGGGAGGCACAGATACGCAGTATTTT
v_call: TRBV30; clone_size: .; d_call: TRBD2; j_call: TRBJ2-3; cdr3_aa: CAWSVGGGRGDTQYF; cdr3_nt: TGTGCCTGGAGTGTAGGTGGCGGGAGAGGAGATACGCAGTATTTT
v_call: TRBV4-3; clone_size: .; d_call: TRBD1; j_call: TRBJ2-6; cdr3_aa: CASSLTVSRDRYFSGANVLTF; cdr3_nt: TGCGCCAGCAGCCTCACTGTATCCCGGGACAGATATTTCTCTGGGGCCAACGTCCTGACTTTC
v_call: TRBV5-1; clone_size: .; d_call: .; j_call: TRBJ1-1; cdr3_aa: CASSALQGTGTEAFF; cdr3_nt: TGCGCCAGCAGCGCGTTACAGGGTACAGGCACTGAAGCTTTCTTT